Shown below are 9 T cell receptor beta chains from a single sample sequenced in a study of graft-versus-host responses after intestinal transplantation. Generated by immunoSEQ multiplex PCR, the TCRdb table keeps only in-frame clones and is missing some. The sample lists fewer than 150,000 clones; just over 90% were seen once. These TCRs' antigens remain unknown. The specimen comprised unstimulated CD4+ T cells sorted from spleen or lymph node cells, sampled before intestinal transplant. Receptor source: a human donor who received an intestinal transplant.

This clone has only one observation. The chain recombines TRBV27 with TRBJ1-2; TRBD1 matches 7 bases. The CDR3 covers 13 residues. V lost 5 bases, J lost 8 bases, and 8 bases stayed unmatched. CDR1 MNHEY and CDR2 SMNVEV come from the germline V gene (reference sequence). The CDR3 loop is CASSQLQGVGYTF. In nucleotides, the CDR3 is TGTGCCAGCAGTCAGTTGCAGGGGGTGGGCTACACCTTC.

This clone was seen a handful of times. This chain connects TRBV18 to TRBJ2-2; D is unclear. Deletions cut 1 base from V and 2 bases from J, with 8 bases between. CDR3 size: 15 residues. CDR1 is KGHSH and CDR2 is LQKENI in the germline V gene. The CDR3 bases are TGTGCCAGCTCACCACAAGGTCGCAACACCGGGGAGCTGTTTTTT. This sequence encodes CASSPQGRNTGELFF. The full variable domain, in which reference TRBV18 and TRBJ2-2 provide the parts outside the CDR3, is NAGVMQNPRHLVRRRGQEARLRCSPMKGHSHVYWYRQLPEEGLKFMVYLQKENIIDESGMPKERFSAEFPKEGPSILRIQQVVRGDSAAYFCASSPQGRNTGELFFGEGSRLTVL.

The chain uses TRBV11-1 and TRBJ2-3; 11 nucleotides line up with TRBD2. The junction had 7 bases not matched to a gene; V was cut back by 5 bases and J by 9 bases. CDR1 is SGHAT and CDR2 is FQDESV in the germline V gene (reference sequence). The CDR3 consists of 14 residues. The CDR3 coding sequence is TGTGCCAGCAGCCAGCTAGCGGGGGGACTAACGCAGTATTTT. Protein: CASSQLAGGLTQYF.

V is TRBV6-5 and J is TRBJ1-1; D gene unclear. Trimming took off 7 bases at V and 3 bases at J, with 9 bases between the two ends. Germline-derived CDR1 and CDR2 are MNHEY and SVGAGI. The CDR3 spans 12 residues. CDR3 bases: TGTGCCAGCACCGGGGAATACACTGAAGCTTTCTTT. This encodes CASTGEYTEAFF.

The chain carries TRBV10-3 and TRBJ1-3; unclear D gene. Germline V CDR1 and CDR2: ENHRY, SYGVKD. The CDR3 has 12 amino acids. Trimming removed 8 bases at V and 2 bases at J, with 7 bases between. CDR3 region: CAIGQPGNTIYF. CDR3 DNA sequence: TGTGCCATCGGTCAACCTGGAAACACCATATATTTT.

The genes are TRBV11-1 and TRBJ1-5, with D unresolved. CDR3 size: 14 residues. Trimming stripped 9 bases from V and 6 bases from J, with 18 bases between. Germline CDR1 is SGHAT and CDR2 is FQDESV (reference sequence). CDR3 protein: CASFPEVLGQPQHF. CDR3 nucleotides: TGTGCCAGTTTCCCCGAGGTTCTGGGTCAGCCCCAGCATTTT. Variable domain in full (rest from reference TRBV11-1 and TRBJ1-5): EAEVAQSPRYKITEKSQAVAFWCDPISGHATLYWYRQILGQGPELLVQFQDESVVDDSQLPKDRFSAERLKGVDSTLKIQPAELGDSAMYLCASFPEVLGQPQHFGDGTRLSIL.

This chain links TRBV6-1 with TRBJ2-7, with D uncertain. Germline CDR1 reads MNHNS; CDR2 reads SASEGT. The CDR3 has 13 residues. Trimming removed 8 bases at V and 4 bases at J, with 15 bases between. The CDR3 region has the DNA TGTGCCAGCCTATATACGAGCAGGTACGAGCAGTACTTC. Translating gives CASLYTSRYEQYF.

V usage is TRBV30 and J usage is TRBJ1-2; D not certain. The length of the CDR3 is 12 residues. From germline, CDR1 is GTSNPN and CDR2 SVGIG (reference sequence). V lost 3 bases to trimming and J lost 8 bases, with 13 bases between them. The CDR3: CAWRDGGHGYTF. DNA for the CDR3: TGTGCCTGGAGGGACGGAGGGCACGGCTACACCTTC. The full variable domain, with the rest looked up from reference TRBV30 and TRBJ1-2, is SQTIHQWPATLVQPVGSPLSLECTVEGTSNPNLYWYRQAAGRGLQLLFYSVGIGQISSEVPQNLSASRPQDRQFILSSKKLLLSDSGFYLCAWRDGGHGYTFGSGTRLTVV.

The genes are TRBV6-5 and TRBJ1-2, with 9 positions matching TRBD1. Germline values: CDR1 MNHEY, CDR2 SVGAGI. Trimming at V came to 5 bases and at J to 5 bases, leaving 3 bases not matched to a gene. The CDR3 spans 13 residues. CDR3 sequence (DNA): TGTGCCAGCAGTGAACAGGGGGCTTATGGCTACACCTTC. As protein: CASSEQGAYGYTF.